Following are 8 T cell receptor beta chains from one sample sequenced in a study of molecular identifiers for immune sequencing clone quantification. TCRdb reprocessed the PCR reads with MiXCR, giving one entry per CDR3 protein. The table records some 100,000 distinct CDR3 sequences, 36% of them present only once. The sample comprised naive CD8+ T cells from blood, with Jurkat cell RNA spiked in. Indicated subset: FACS-sorted CD8+CD4-CCR7+CD45RA+ naive T cells. Receptor source: a human donor in good health. Some libraries in this study had Jurkat cell RNA spiked in.

Worth noting for this clonotype: A read error may explain this, as a much larger clone is one base away. V usage is TRBV12-3 or TRBV12-4 and J usage is TRBJ1-1; unclear D gene. The CDR3 spans 15 residues. CDR3 sequence (DNA): TGTGCCAGCAGTCCTATGAACCAGCTCAACACTGATGCTTTCTTT. Its protein product is CASSPMNQLNTDAFF.

Concerning this clonotype itself: A clone one base away is much larger, so this may be a read error. J is TRBJ2-3 and V is TRBV11-2; TRBD2 might be the D (6 bases). Germline V gene sequence: CDR1 SGHAT, CDR2 FQNNGV. The CDR3 runs to 16 residues. Trimming pared 5 bases from V and 6 bases from J, leaving 21 bases between. The CDR3 bases are TGTGCCAGCAGCATTTTGCGGGGCGGCGTTCCCGATACGCAGTATTTT. This encodes CASSILRGGVPDTQYF.

The J gene is TRBJ1-5, the V gene TRBV28; D gene uncertain. There are 13 residues in the CDR3. The germline gives CDR1 MDHEN, CDR2 SYDVKM. V was trimmed by 1 base and J by 2 bases, leaving 3 bases between them. The CDR3: CASSLLGNQPQHF. DNA for the CDR3: TGTGCCAGCAGTTTATTGGGCAATCAGCCCCAGCATTTT.

The chain combines TRBV7-9 with TRBJ2-3; tentatively, D is TRBD1 or TRBD2 (5 bases each). Trimming took off 1 base at V and 4 bases at J, with 12 bases between the two ends. The germline V gene encodes CDR1 SEHNR and CDR2 FQNEAQ (reference sequence). The CDR3 is 15 residues long. CDR3 sequence (DNA): TGTGCCAGCAGCTTAGTAGGCCGGGGCGCAGATACGCAGTATTTT. Protein: CASSLVGRGADTQYF.

The V call is TRBV27, the J call TRBJ1-2; no clear D. V was trimmed by 2 bases and J by 6 bases, leaving 10 bases between them. The germline V gene encodes CDR1 MNHEY and CDR2 SMNVEV (reference sequence). The CDR3 runs 13 residues. The CDR3 DNA sequence: TGTGCCAGCAGTTTAAGTGGGATCAATGGCTACACCTTC. It specifies CASSLSGINGYTF.

Concerning this clonotype itself: A read error may explain this, as a much larger clone is one base away. The chain is built from TRBV6-1 and TRBJ2-2, with D perhaps matching TRBD2 (5 bases). Germline V CDR1 and CDR2: MNHNS, SASEGT. The CDR3 is 16 residues long. The CDR3: CASSEARTVNTGEQFF. The CDR3 DNA follows: TGTGCCAGCAGTGAAGCCCGGACGGTTAACACCGGGGAGCAGTTTTTT.

A note on this clonotype: A much larger clone sits a single nucleotide away, making a read error possible. Given the absence of the conserved phenylalanine or tryptophan at the CDR3 end, a read error is likely. V usage is TRBV7-9 and J usage is TRBJ2-5; no firm D call. Germline V lookup: CDR1 SEHNR, CDR2 FQNEAQ (reference sequence). V was cut by 1 base and J by 4 bases, with 10 bases left in between. The CDR3 is 14 amino acids. The CDR3 DNA follows: TGTGCCAGCAGCTTAGAAGTCTTCCTAGAGACCCAGTACTAC. It yields the protein CASSLEVFLETQYY.

The CDR3 protein is CASSSSDEQYF. The CDR3, as DNA: TGTGCCAGCAGTTCCAGCGACGAGCAGTACTTC. The chain combines TRBV6-2 or TRBV6-3 with TRBJ2-7; no reliable D call. This CDR3 spans 11 amino acids. Trimming removed 4 bases at V and 5 bases at J, with 6 bases between. Germline CDR1 is MNHEY and CDR2 is SVGEGT.